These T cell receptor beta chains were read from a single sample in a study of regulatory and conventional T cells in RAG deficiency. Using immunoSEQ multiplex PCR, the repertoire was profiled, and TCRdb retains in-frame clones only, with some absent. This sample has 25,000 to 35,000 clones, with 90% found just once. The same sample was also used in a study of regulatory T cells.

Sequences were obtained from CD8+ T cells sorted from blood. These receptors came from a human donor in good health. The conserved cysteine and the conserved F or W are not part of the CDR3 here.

CDR3: ASSSRQGSNYGYT
J: TRBJ1-2
V: TRBV11-3
length: 13

CDR3: ASSLDRKETQY
J: TRBJ2-5
V: TRBV28
length: 11

CDR3: ASSLATETGESYGYT
J: TRBJ1-2
V: TRBV7-8
length: 15

CDR3: ASSSHGQAGIEPQH
J: TRBJ1-5
V: TRBV27
length: 14

CDR3: ATSRVTPRWAYNEQF
J: TRBJ2-1
V: TRBV15
length: 15

CDR3: ASSLKPNYGYT
J: TRBJ1-2
V: TRBV5-5
length: 11

CDR3: ASSYPGGTEAF
J: TRBJ1-1
V: TRBV6-5
length: 11

CDR3: ATNTPGVSYEQY
J: TRBJ2-7
V: TRBV19
length: 12

CDR3: ASSGGGGNQY
J: TRBJ2-5
V: TRBV10-2
length: 10

CDR3: ASNRQGRNTEAF
J: TRBJ1-1
V: TRBV6-5
length: 12

CDR3: ASSYSIGYEQY
J: TRBJ2-7
V: TRBV6-6
length: 11

CDR3: ASTIIAGNTGELF
J: TRBJ2-2
V: TRBV6-5
length: 13

CDR3: ASIPELGDTEAF
J: TRBJ1-1
V: TRBV5-4
length: 12

CDR3: ASRTGRDTGELF
J: TRBJ2-2
V: TRBV7-8
length: 12

CDR3: ASSVSSGGATDTQY
J: TRBJ2-3
V: TRBV9
length: 14

CDR3: ASKEGSGSEQF
J: TRBJ2-1
V: TRBV27
length: 11

CDR3: ASSHRGGGYNEQF
J: TRBJ2-1
V: TRBV7-9
length: 13

CDR3: ASRTGTKGTGELF
J: TRBJ2-2
V: TRBV6-1
length: 13

CDR3: ASSIDRRPQETQY
J: TRBJ2-5
V: TRBV19
length: 13

CDR3: ASSWGQGKAGELF
J: TRBJ2-2
V: TRBV11-3
length: 13

CDR3: ASSKTGGQGTEAF
J: TRBJ1-1
V: TRBV6-1
length: 13

CDR3: ASSRGTESTDTQY
J: TRBJ2-3
V: TRBV28
length: 13

CDR3: ASSESGQGGSYEQY
J: TRBJ2-7
V: TRBV10-1
length: 14

CDR3: ASSRQGFGNTEAF
J: TRBJ1-1
V: TRBV19
length: 13

CDR3: AWSVQLGAPYGYT
J: TRBJ1-2
V: TRBV30
length: 13

CDR3: ASSKGPSFTEAF
J: TRBJ1-1
V: TRBV6-5
length: 12

CDR3: ASSTGTSVYNEQF
J: TRBJ2-1
V: TRBV25-1
length: 13

CDR3: ASSSMDHGYT
J: TRBJ1-2
V: TRBV27
length: 10

CDR3: ASSDSYEQY
J: TRBJ2-7
V: TRBV10-1
length: 9

CDR3: ASSLDGGRETQY
J: TRBJ2-5
V: TRBV9
length: 12

CDR3: SAPGEEKLF
J: TRBJ1-4
V: TRBV20-1
length: 9

CDR3: ATRGNEQF
J: TRBJ2-1
V: TRBV19
length: 8

CDR3: ASRATSGRALFNEQF
J: TRBJ2-1
V: TRBV7-9
length: 15

CDR3: ASGLVLLETYNEQF
J: TRBJ2-1
V: TRBV12-5
length: 14

CDR3: ASSLSWTQSYEQY
J: TRBJ2-7
V: TRBV27
length: 13

CDR3: ASSPGLAGFTDTQY
J: TRBJ2-3
V: TRBV5-4
length: 14

CDR3: ASSFGQGATTNEKLF
J: TRBJ1-4
V: TRBV5-1
length: 15

CDR3: ASSLSGDEQY
J: TRBJ2-7
V: TRBV5-1
length: 10

CDR3: ASSPGSTGELF
J: TRBJ2-2
V: TRBV6-5
length: 11

CDR3: ASSPGNRTYEQY
J: TRBJ2-7
V: TRBV18
length: 12

CDR3: ASSSSGDPSGNTIY
J: TRBJ1-3
V: TRBV7-8
length: 14